The present entry profiles one TCR beta chain with its context. No antigen is known for it. Germline V lookup: CDR1 MDHEN, CDR2 SYDVKM. The CDR3 runs to 13 residues. Trimming stripped 6 bases from V and 1 base from J, with 7 bases between. The sample originates from a study of cytomegalovirus exposure and HLA in healthy donors. Study background: Earlier findings included 117 million unique TCR beta sequences obtained from 170 million or so T cells. A data release that came early held approximately 85 million unique TCRs from HLA-typed donors.

Broader study findings: Among TCR beta chains, those listed as cytomegalovirus-associated numbered over 150. As confirmed in vitro, three CMV-associated chains were specific for CMV antigens.

Researchers ran the PCR with 60 Vbeta and 13 Jbeta primers. Profiled with immunoSEQ multiplex PCR; TCRdb holds only in-frame clones, not every one. Of about 210,000 clones in the sample, almost 80% were seen once. This receptor was taken from a male donor in good health and CMV-seronegative. The sequenced material came from PBMCs. The chain recombines TRBV28 with TRBJ2-1; no clear D gene. The CDR3 loop is CASRRQSYNEQFF. CDR3 nucleotide sequence: TGTGCCAGCAGGAGGCAGTCCTACAATGAGCAGTTCTTC.